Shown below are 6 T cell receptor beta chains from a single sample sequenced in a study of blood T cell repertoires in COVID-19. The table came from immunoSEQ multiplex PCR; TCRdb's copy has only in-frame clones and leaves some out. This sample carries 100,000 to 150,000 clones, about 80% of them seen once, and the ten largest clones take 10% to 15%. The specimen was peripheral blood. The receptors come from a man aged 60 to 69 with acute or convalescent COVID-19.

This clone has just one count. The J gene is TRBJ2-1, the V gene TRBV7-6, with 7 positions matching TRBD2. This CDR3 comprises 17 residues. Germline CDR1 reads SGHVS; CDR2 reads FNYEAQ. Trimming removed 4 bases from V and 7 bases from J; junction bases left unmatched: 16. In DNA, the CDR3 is TGTGCCAGCAGCTGGAGGCCGGGACTAACACAATCGAATGAGCAGTTCTTC. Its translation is CASSWRPGLTQSNEQFF.

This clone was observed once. The CDR3, as DNA: TGTGCCAGCATCCTCCTATCCGCAGGCCGGAACACTGAAGCTTTCTTT. Protein product: CASILLSAGRNTEAFF. This chain links TRBV27 with TRBJ1-1, with D uncertain. The ends were cut back, 7 bases at V and 1 base at J, with 19 bases in the middle. The CDR3 consists of 16 residues. The germline V gene has CDR1 MNHEY and CDR2 SMNVEV (reference sequence).

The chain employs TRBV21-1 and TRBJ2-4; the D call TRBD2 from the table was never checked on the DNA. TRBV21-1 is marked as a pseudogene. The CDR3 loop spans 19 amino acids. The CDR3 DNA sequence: TGTGCCAGCAGCAAAGCGGCTAGCGGGGCACGCGTAGCCAAAAACATTCAGTACTTC. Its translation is CASSKAASGARVAKNIQYF.

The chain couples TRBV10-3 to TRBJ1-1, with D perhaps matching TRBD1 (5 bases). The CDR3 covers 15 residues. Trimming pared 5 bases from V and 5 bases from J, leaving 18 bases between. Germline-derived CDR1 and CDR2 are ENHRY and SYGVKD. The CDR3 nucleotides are TGTGCCATCAGTTCTTTAGGACGGGGGGATACTGAAGCTTTCTTT. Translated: CAISSLGRGDTEAFF.

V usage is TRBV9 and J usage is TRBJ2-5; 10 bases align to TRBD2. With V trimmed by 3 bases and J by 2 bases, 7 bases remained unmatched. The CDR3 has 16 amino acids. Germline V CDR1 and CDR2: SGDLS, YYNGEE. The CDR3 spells CASSASRTSGQETQYF. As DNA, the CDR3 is TGTGCCAGCAGCGCTAGCCGGACTAGCGGTCAAGAGACCCAGTACTTC.

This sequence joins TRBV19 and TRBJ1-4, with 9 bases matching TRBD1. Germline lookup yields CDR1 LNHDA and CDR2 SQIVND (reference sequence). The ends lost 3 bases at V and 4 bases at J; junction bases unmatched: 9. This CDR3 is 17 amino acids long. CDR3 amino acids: CASSIDDPGQGNEKLFF. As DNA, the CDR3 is TGTGCCAGTAGTATTGACGACCCGGGACAGGGTAATGAAAAACTGTTTTTT.